The 17 T cell receptor beta chains given below trace back to one sample, sequenced in a study of T cell repertoires in cytomegalovirus infection. TCRdb redid the calling of the reads with MiXCR, one entry per CDR3 protein. Here the sample spans a few hundred thousand distinct CDR3 sequences, about a quarter being singletons. Sequenced: PBMCs. The source is a human donor in good health (CMV status not recorded). Some clones in this sample may be carry-over from other donors' samples.

In its sample, this clonotype was seen many times. The chain employs TRBV7-9 and TRBJ1-2; no firm D call. From germline, CDR1 is SEHNR and CDR2 FQNEAQ (reference sequence). There are 17 residues in the CDR3. The V gene lost 5 bases and the J gene lost 4 bases, with 23 bases spanning the gap. This CDR3 is CASSHENIESGIYGYTF. The DNA of the CDR3 is TGTGCCAGCAGCCATGAAAACATCGAGTCGGGGATCTATGGCTACACCTTC. Based on the CDR3 plus reference TRBV7-9 and TRBJ1-2, the full variable domain is DTGVSQNPRHKITKRGQNVTFRCDPISEHNRLYWYRQTLGQGPEFLTYFQNEAQLEKSRLLSDRFSAERPKGSFSTLEIQRTEQGDSAMYLCASSHENIESGIYGYTFGSGTRLTVV.

This clonotype was counted a few times. The V and J genes are TRBV7-6 and TRBJ2-5, with D maybe TRBD2 (6 bases). Germline lookup yields CDR1 SGHVS and CDR2 FNYEAQ. V dropped 2 bases and J dropped 4 bases, with 11 bases sitting between them. The CDR3 spans 14 residues. This CDR3 is CASSLRDGRETQYF. CDR3 DNA: TGTGCCAGCAGCTTAAGGGACGGGAGAGAGACCCAGTACTTC.

There are a few counts of this clonotype. V gene TRBV12-3 or TRBV12-4 combines with J gene TRBJ1-2, with D possibly being TRBD1 (5 bases). Deletions cut 5 bases from V and 4 bases from J, with 20 bases between. The CDR3 loop spans 16 amino acids. CDR3 coding DNA: TGTGCCAGCAGTCAGAGCACCGGGACTGCCCGCTATGGCTACACCTTC. Its translation: CASSQSTGTARYGYTF.

The rearrangement links TRBV28 to TRBJ1-1; 7 bases agree with TRBD1. Losses at the gene ends were 5 bases for V and 4 bases for J; bases not matched to a gene: 10. Germline V lookup: CDR1 MDHEN, CDR2 SYDVKM. This CDR3 comprises 15 residues. The CDR3 region is CASSPRQGGGTEAFF. Written as DNA, the CDR3 is TGTGCCAGCAGTCCTCGGCAGGGGGGAGGCACTGAAGCTTTCTTT.

This clonotype was counted only a few times. V and J are TRBV6-6 and TRBJ1-1; unclear D gene. CDR1 and CDR2 from the germline V gene are MNHNY and SVGAGI (reference sequence). V lost 10 bases, J lost 7 bases, and 16 bases lay in between. The CDR3 contains 12 residues. The CDR3 here is CATTSLGYEAFF. CDR3 sequence (DNA): TGTGCCACCACTTCGCTAGGCTATGAAGCTTTCTTT.

The V and J genes are TRBV6-5 and TRBJ1-2; tentatively, D is TRBD1 (6 bases). The germline gives CDR1 MNHEY, CDR2 SVGAGI. The CDR3 is 14 residues long. Trimming removed 8 bases from V and 0 bases from J, with 13 bases in between. The CDR3 loop is CASGMDSANYGYTF. In DNA, the CDR3 is TGTGCCAGCGGGATGGACAGCGCTAACTATGGCTACACCTTC.

This clonotype has just a few counts. This chain joins TRBV19 and TRBJ1-1, with D uncertain. Germline values: CDR1 LNHDA, CDR2 SQIVND (reference sequence). The CDR3 is made up of 13 amino acids. Between the trimmed V and J ends, which lost 6 bases and 7 bases, there was a span of 15 bases. The CDR3 DNA sequence: TGTGCCAGTAGGCTTCGATCAGGTATTGAAGCTTTCTTT. It encodes CASRLRSGIEAFF.

The J gene is TRBJ2-2, the V gene TRBV12-3 or TRBV12-4, with D possibly matching TRBD2 (5 bases). CDR3 size: 11 residues. The ends were cut back, 8 bases at V and 7 bases at J, with 8 bases in the middle. This CDR3 reads CASYRGGELFF. The CDR3 DNA reads as TGTGCCAGCTATCGGGGCGGGGAGCTGTTTTTT.

The chain recombines TRBV6-7 with TRBJ2-1; D ambiguous. TRBV6-7 is an ORF, and what it does is uncertain. V was shortened by 4 bases and J by 1 base, with 14 bases between the two germline ends. The CDR3 loop spans 16 amino acids. The CDR3 bases are TGTGCCAGCAGTTCCCCCGTCCAGACTTCCTACAATGAGCAGTTCTTC. It encodes CASSSPVQTSYNEQFF.

The chain recombines TRBV7-6 with TRBJ2-1; 7 bases match TRBD2. Germline V gives CDR1 SGHVS, CDR2 FNYEAQ. The CDR3 contains 15 residues. Trimming took 5 bases from V and 2 from J; bases not matched to a gene: 6. The CDR3 here is CASSKREGAYNEQFF. CDR3 DNA: TGTGCCAGCAGCAAGCGGGAAGGCGCCTACAATGAGCAGTTCTTC.

This clonotype showed up just a few times. The V call is TRBV4-3, the J call TRBJ1-2; no definite D call. The CDR3 loop spans 14 amino acids. The V and J ends lost 1 base and 0 bases respectively, with 6 bases between them. The germline V gene encodes CDR1 LGHNA and CDR2 YSLEER. As DNA, the CDR3 is TGCGCCAGCAGCCAAGCATTGGCTAACTATGGCTACACCTTC. Translated, it gives CASSQALANYGYTF.

This clonotype was observed a handful of times. The chain has TRBV15 and TRBJ1-3; unclear D gene. Germline lookup yields CDR1 LNHNV and CDR2 YYDKDF (reference sequence). The CDR3 loop spans 12 amino acids. Trimming stripped 5 bases from V and 0 bases from J, with 2 bases between. The CDR3: CATSDSGNTIYF. The CDR3 bases are TGTGCCACCAGCGACTCTGGAAACACCATATATTTT.

The chain combines TRBV30 with TRBJ1-2, with a weak D call TRBD1 (5 bases). The CDR3 totals 14 residues. In germline, CDR1 is GTSNPN, CDR2 SVGIG (reference sequence). V shed 0 bases and J shed 8 bases, with 16 bases lying between them. For the CDR3, the DNA is TGTGCCTGGAGTGTAAAACAGGTCTTCGGCGGCTACACCTTC. Its translation: CAWSVKQVFGGYTF.

The table lists this clonotype with a few counts. This chain connects TRBV7-2 to TRBJ2-3, with 9 positions matching TRBD2. The CDR3 is made up of 16 amino acids. CDR1 is SGHTA and CDR2 is FQGNSA in the germline V gene. V lost 2 bases, J lost 6 bases, and 9 bases stayed unmatched. CDR3 amino acids: CASSLLGGRAGDTQYF. CDR3 in DNA: TGTGCCAGCAGCTTATTGGGCGGGAGGGCCGGGGATACGCAGTATTTT. The variable domain in full, completed from reference TRBV7-2 and TRBJ2-3, reads GAGVSQSPSNKVTEKGKDVELRCDPISGHTALYWYRQSLGQGLEFLIYFQGNSAPDKSGLPSDRFSAERTGGSVSTLTIQRTQQEDSAVYLCASSLLGGRAGDTQYFGPGTRLTVL.

The chain couples TRBV6-1 to TRBJ1-4; TRBD1 agrees at 7 bases. The CDR3 length is 11 residues. V shed 0 bases and J 17 bases; nucleotides not matched to a gene: 3. The germline gives CDR1 MNHNS, CDR2 SASEGT. The CDR3 is CASSEAGQYFF. CDR3 DNA: TGTGCCAGCAGTGAAGCGGGACAGTATTTTTTT.

V and J are TRBV7-8 and TRBJ2-1; 8 positions agree with TRBD1. Germline-derived CDR1 and CDR2 are SGHVS and FQNEAQ. The junction had 8 bases not matched to a gene; V was cut back by 5 bases and J by 5 bases. This CDR3 spans 15 amino acids. DNA of the CDR3: TGTGCCAGCAGCCCTCTCGCGGGACAGGACAATGAGCAGTTCTTC. Translation: CASSPLAGQDNEQFF.

This clonotype was seen a few times. This rearrangement joins TRBV30 to TRBJ2-1; D is undetermined. Germline CDR1 is GTSNPN and CDR2 is SVGIG (reference sequence). This CDR3 region has 14 residues. V shed 4 bases and J shed 0 bases, with 10 bases lying between them. As DNA, the CDR3 is TGTGCCTGGACCCGAATGAGCTCCTACAATGAGCAGTTCTTC. Protein product: CAWTRMSSYNEQFF.